The clone carrying this TCR beta chain occurred many times. Its antigen remains unidentified. The source of the sample is a study of T cells in Graves' hyperthyroidism and ophthalmopathy. Findings of the study overall: From stable hyperthyroidism, ophthalmopathy was separated by a 13 V-J model.

Regions amplified from RNA transcripts were the TCR beta CDR3 regions. The primer set for the first-round RT-PCR of the TCR CDR3 was HTBI. MiXCR, applied by TCRdb to the multiplex PCR reads, yields one record per CDR3 protein. The profile covers some 420,000 distinct CDR3 sequences, with approximately 14% appearing a single time and approximately 5.8% taken by the ten largest. This CDR3 is 18 amino acids long. Trimming left V 0 bases short and J 2 bases short, with 19 bases between. Looked up from germline, CDR1 is SGHVS and CDR2 is FQNEAQ. The definition of stable Graves' hyperthyroidism was no ophthalmopathy progression within 18 months. Hyperthyroidism, newly diagnosed and lasting under 2 months, affected patients aged 18 to 65. Thyroid ultrasound and orbital computed tomography, with clinical symptoms and serum thyroxine and TRAb, informed diagnoses.

V gene TRBV7-8 combines with J gene TRBJ2-5, with D tentatively TRBD2 (6 bases). This TCR was recovered from a woman aged 18-35 years with Graves' hyperthyroidism. Sequenced material: blood. The CDR3 loop is CASSLARSGAEGQETQYF. Here the CDR3 DNA reads TGTGCCAGCAGCTTAGCACGCTCGGGTGCGGAGGGGCAAGAGACCCAGTACTTC.